What follows are 14 T cell receptor beta chains derived from one specimen sequenced in a study of blood T cell repertoires in COVID-19. TCRdb keeps only in-frame clones here, not all; method: immunoSEQ multiplex PCR. This repertoire shows some 200,000 clones, approximately 80% found once; its top ten account for over 6%. Material for sequencing was peripheral blood. The receptors originated from an elderly woman with COVID-19, enrolled during active disease.

The J gene is TRBJ1-1, the V gene TRBV2, with D possibly being TRBD1 (5 bases). V was cut by 11 bases and J by 7 bases, with 17 bases left in between. CDR1 and CDR2 (germline): SNHLY, FYNNEI. CDR3 size: 12 residues. CDR3 sequence reads: CAGMLGGGEAFF. The CDR3 DNA follows: TGTGCCGGTATGCTTGGCGGGGGTGAAGCTTTCTTT.

There are a few counts of this clone. This rearrangement joins TRBV19 to TRBJ2-1; 9 positions match TRBD1. V was pared by 6 bases and J by 4 bases, with 10 bases of the junction left unmatched. Germline values: CDR1 LNHDA, CDR2 SQIVND (reference sequence). This CDR3 comprises 16 residues. The CDR3 DNA follows: TGTGCCAGTAGCCAGTCCGGGACAGGGATATACAATGAGCAGTTCTTC. Translating it yields CASSQSGTGIYNEQFF.

The chain is built from TRBV27 and TRBJ2-7, with 7 bases lining up with TRBD1. Germline V gene sequence: CDR1 MNHEY, CDR2 SMNVEV (reference sequence). The CDR3 is 13 amino acids. V was clipped by 10 bases and J by 0 bases; unmatched bases: 6. The CDR3 DNA reads as TGTGCCACCAGGGACAGATACTCCTACGAGCAGTACTTC. Its protein is CATRDRYSYEQYF.

The chain has TRBV7-9 and TRBJ1-1; D not certain. This CDR3 is built from 16 residues. Trimming stripped 1 base from V and 1 base from J, with 13 bases between. From germline, CDR1 is SEHNR and CDR2 FQNEAQ (reference sequence). CDR3 loop: CASSLVFGVGNTEAFF. The DNA for the CDR3 is TGTGCCAGCAGCTTAGTATTCGGGGTAGGGAACACTGAAGCTTTCTTT.

V and J are TRBV5-1 and TRBJ2-2; unclear D gene. The germline V gene has CDR1 SGHRS and CDR2 YFSETQ. The CDR3 covers 12 residues. Between the trimmed V and J ends, which lost 0 bases and 6 bases, there was a span of 3 bases. CDR3 DNA: TGCGCCAGCAGCTTGGGGCCCGGGGAGCTGTTTTTT. It is translated as CASSLGPGELFF.

This clone is a singleton in its sample. This chain uses TRBV7-9 with TRBJ2-3; tentative D call: TRBD2 (6 bases). V shed 1 base and J shed 6 bases, with 14 bases lying between them. From germline, CDR1 is SEHNR and CDR2 FQNEAQ (reference sequence). The CDR3 runs 15 residues. CDR3 protein: CASSLVAGRSDTQYF. In DNA form, the CDR3 reads TGTGCCAGCAGCTTAGTGGCGGGGAGGTCGGATACGCAGTATTTT.

This chain joins TRBV12-5 and TRBJ1-5; D unclear. V was trimmed by 3 bases and J by 9 bases, leaving 12 bases between them. Germline-derived CDR1 and CDR2 are LGHNT and FRNRAP. The CDR3 length is 13 residues. CDR3 nucleotides: TGTGCTAGTGGTTTAGAGGTTCGAGGGCCCCAGCATTTT. Residues: CASGLEVRGPQHF. The whole variable domain, remainder taken from reference TRBV12-5 and TRBJ1-5, is DARVTQTPRHKVTEMGQEVTMRCQPILGHNTVFWYRQTMMQGLELLAYFRNRAPLDDSGMPKDRFSAEMPDATLATLKIQPSEPRDSAVYFCASGLEVRGPQHFGDGTRLSIL.

This clone was detected once. The chain combines TRBV28 with TRBJ1-2; possibly TRBD1 for D (6 bases). CDR3 size: 15 residues. Trimming took off 6 bases at V and 5 bases at J, with 19 bases between the two ends. Germline V CDR1 and CDR2: MDHEN, SYDVKM. The DNA for the CDR3 is TGTGCCAGCAGACACGAAGGAGGGGGGGGTTATGGCTACACCTTC. It translates to CASRHEGGGGYGYTF.

This chain links TRBV5-4 with TRBJ2-1, with 12 nucleotides matching TRBD2. CDR1 and CDR2 from the germline V gene are SGHNT and YYREEE (reference sequence). Trimming at V came to 5 bases and at J to 3 bases, leaving 3 bases not matched to a gene. The CDR3 is 15 residues long. CDR3 residues: CASSRTSGIYNEQFF. The CDR3, as DNA: TGTGCCAGCAGTAGGACTAGCGGGATCTACAATGAGCAGTTCTTC.

This rearrangement joins TRBV3-1 (or the pseudogene TRBV3-2) to TRBJ1-3; the D is unclear. The CDR3 is 15 residues long. Per germline, CDR1 LGHDT and CDR2 YNNKEL (reference sequence). Trimming shortened V by 0 bases and J by 1 base, and 7 bases separated the two germline ends. CDR3 bases: TGTGCCAGCAGCCAAGAGGGAGTGTCTGGAAACACCATATATTTT. Translating it yields CASSQEGVSGNTIYF.

The V and J genes are TRBV12-5 and TRBJ1-2; 9 bases map to TRBD1. Trimming removed 7 bases from V and 7 bases from J; junction bases left unmatched: 13. CDR3 length: 15 amino acids. CDR1 LGHNT and CDR2 FRNRAP come from the germline V gene. CDR3 in amino acids: CASAPFGTGLGGYTF. The CDR3 nucleotides are TGTGCTAGTGCTCCGTTCGGGACAGGGCTAGGTGGCTACACCTTC.

V and J are TRBV5-1 and TRBJ1-2, with D maybe TRBD1 (5 bases). Trimming cost V 2 bases and J 6 bases, with 17 bases left between them. The CDR3 is made up of 15 amino acids. The germline gives CDR1 SGHRS, CDR2 YFSETQ. The CDR3 loop reads CASSFSSGRIDGYTF. As DNA, the CDR3 is TGCGCCAGCAGCTTTAGTTCAGGGCGGATTGATGGCTACACCTTC.

The rearrangement uses TRBV7-3 and TRBJ2-7; TRBD2 matches 8 bases. The CDR3 has 13 residues. Germline values: CDR1 SGHTA, CDR2 FQGTGA. V shed 6 bases and J 6 bases; nucleotides not matched to a gene: 7. CDR3 coding DNA: TGTGCCAGCAGTAATAGCGGGGCGGCCGAGCAGTACTTC. It translates to CASSNSGAAEQYF.

This rearrangement joins TRBV5-1 to TRBJ2-1; 8 nucleotides agree with TRBD2. The CDR3 contains 13 residues. Germline lookup yields CDR1 SGHRS and CDR2 YFSETQ. With V trimmed by 6 bases and J by 5 bases, 4 bases remained unmatched. CDR3: CASNSGAHNEQFF. The CDR3 bases are TGCGCCAGCAATAGCGGGGCACACAATGAGCAGTTCTTC.